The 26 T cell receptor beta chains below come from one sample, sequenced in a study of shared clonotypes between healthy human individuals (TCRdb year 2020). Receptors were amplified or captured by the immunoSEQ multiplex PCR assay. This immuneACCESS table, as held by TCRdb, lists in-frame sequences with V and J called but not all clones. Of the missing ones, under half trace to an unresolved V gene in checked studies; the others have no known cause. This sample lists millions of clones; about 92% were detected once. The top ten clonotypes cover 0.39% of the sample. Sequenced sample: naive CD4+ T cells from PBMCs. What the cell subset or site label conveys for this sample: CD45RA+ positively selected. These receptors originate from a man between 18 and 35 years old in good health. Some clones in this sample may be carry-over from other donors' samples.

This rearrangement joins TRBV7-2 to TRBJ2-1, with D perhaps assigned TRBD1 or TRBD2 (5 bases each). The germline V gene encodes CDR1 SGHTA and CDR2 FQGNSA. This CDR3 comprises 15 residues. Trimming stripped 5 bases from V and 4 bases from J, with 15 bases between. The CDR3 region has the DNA TGTGCCAGCAGCCAGGGCGGGCAGGGATACAATGAGCAGTTCTTC. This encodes CASSQGGQGYNEQFF.

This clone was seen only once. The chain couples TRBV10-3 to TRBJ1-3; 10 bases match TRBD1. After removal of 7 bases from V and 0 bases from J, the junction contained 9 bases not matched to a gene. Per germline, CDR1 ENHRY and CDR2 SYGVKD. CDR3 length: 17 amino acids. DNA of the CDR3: TGTGCCATCACCCCCCGCGGGACAGGGGCCTCTGGAAACACCATATATTTT. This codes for CAITPRGTGASGNTIYF.

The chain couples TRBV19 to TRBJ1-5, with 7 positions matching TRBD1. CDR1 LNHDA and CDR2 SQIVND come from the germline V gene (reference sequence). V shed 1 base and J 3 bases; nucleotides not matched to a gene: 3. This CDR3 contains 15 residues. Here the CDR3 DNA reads TGTGCCAGTAGTATAGTGGGACAGTTCAATCAGCCCCAGCATTTT. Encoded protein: CASSIVGQFNQPQHF.

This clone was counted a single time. As DNA, the CDR3 is TGTGCCAGCTTGCTAGCGGTAGGTCGGAATGAGCAGTTCTTC. This encodes CASLLAVGRNEQFF. The chain employs TRBV6-1 and TRBJ2-1, with 7 bases matching TRBD2. Germline values: CDR1 MNHNS, CDR2 SASEGT. V dropped 8 bases and J dropped 7; count of bases not matched to a gene: 11. CDR3 length: 14 residues.

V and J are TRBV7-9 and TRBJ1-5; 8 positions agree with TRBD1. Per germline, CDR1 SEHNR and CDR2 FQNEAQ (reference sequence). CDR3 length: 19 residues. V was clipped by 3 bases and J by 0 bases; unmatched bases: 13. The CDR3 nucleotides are TGTGCCAGCAGCTTCTCAGGGGGCCTCCCTTCTTATAGCAATCAGCCCCAGCATTTT. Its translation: CASSFSGGLPSYSNQPQHF.

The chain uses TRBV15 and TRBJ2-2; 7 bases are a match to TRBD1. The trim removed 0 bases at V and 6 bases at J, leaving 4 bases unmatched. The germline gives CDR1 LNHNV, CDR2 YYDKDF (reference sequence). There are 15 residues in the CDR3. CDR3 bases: TGTGCCACCAGCAGAGATCGACAGGGACCCGGGGAGCTGTTTTTT. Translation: CATSRDRQGPGELFF.

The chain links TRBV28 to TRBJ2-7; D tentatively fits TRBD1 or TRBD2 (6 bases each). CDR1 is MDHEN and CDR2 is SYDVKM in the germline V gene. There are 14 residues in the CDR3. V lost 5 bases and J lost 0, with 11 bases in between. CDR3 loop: CASSNEGGSYEQYF. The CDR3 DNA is TGTGCCAGCAGTAACGAGGGGGGCTCCTACGAGCAGTACTTC. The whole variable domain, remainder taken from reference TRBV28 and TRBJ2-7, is DVKVTQSSRYLVKRTGEKVFLECVQDMDHENMFWYRQDPGLGLRLIYFSYDVKMKEKGDIPEGYSVSREKKERFSLILESASTNQTSMYLCASSNEGGSYEQYFGPGTRLTVT.

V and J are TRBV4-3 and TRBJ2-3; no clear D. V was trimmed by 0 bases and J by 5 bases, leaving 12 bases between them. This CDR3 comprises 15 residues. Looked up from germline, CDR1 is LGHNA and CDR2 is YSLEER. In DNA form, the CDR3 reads TGCGCCAGCAGCCAAGACCCACTGATTCGAGATACGCAGTATTTT. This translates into CASSQDPLIRDTQYF.

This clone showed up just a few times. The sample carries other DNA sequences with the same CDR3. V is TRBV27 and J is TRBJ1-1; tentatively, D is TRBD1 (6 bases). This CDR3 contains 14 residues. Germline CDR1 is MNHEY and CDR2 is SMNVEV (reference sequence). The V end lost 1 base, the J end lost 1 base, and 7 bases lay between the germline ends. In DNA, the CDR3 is TGTGCCAGCAGTTTATTGGACAGGAACACTGAAGCTTTCTTT. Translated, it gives CASSLLDRNTEAFF.

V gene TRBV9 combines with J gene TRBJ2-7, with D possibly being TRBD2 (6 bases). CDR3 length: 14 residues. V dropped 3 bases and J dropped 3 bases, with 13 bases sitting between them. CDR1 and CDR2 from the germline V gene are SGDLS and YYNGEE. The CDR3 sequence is CASSGGGAVYEQYF. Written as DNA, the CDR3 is TGTGCCAGCAGCGGTGGCGGGGCCGTCTACGAGCAGTACTTC. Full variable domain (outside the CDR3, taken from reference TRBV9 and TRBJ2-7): DSGVTQTPKHLITATGQRVTLRCSPRSGDLSVYWYQQSLDQGLQFLIQYYNGEERAKGNILERFSAQQFPDLHSELNLSSLELGDSALYFCASSGGGAVYEQYFGPGTRLTVT.

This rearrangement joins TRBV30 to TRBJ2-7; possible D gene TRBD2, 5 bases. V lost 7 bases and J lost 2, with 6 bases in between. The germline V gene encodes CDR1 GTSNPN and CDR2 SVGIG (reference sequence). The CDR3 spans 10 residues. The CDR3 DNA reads TGTGCCTCGGGGACCTACGAGCAGTACTTC. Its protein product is CASGTYEQYF.

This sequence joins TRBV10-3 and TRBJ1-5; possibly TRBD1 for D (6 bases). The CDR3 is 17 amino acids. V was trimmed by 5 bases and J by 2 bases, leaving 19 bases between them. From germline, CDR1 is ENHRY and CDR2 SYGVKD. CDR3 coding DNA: TGTGCCATCAGTCAAAGCGGGGGGGGCTTCGGCAATCAGCCCCAGCATTTT. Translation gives CAISQSGGGFGNQPQHF.

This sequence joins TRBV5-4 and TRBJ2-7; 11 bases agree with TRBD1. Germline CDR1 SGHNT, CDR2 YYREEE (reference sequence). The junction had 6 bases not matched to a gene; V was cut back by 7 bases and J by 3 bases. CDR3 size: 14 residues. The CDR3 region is CASGPGQGVYEQYF. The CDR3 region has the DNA TGTGCCAGCGGACCGGGACAGGGGGTCTACGAGCAGTACTTC.

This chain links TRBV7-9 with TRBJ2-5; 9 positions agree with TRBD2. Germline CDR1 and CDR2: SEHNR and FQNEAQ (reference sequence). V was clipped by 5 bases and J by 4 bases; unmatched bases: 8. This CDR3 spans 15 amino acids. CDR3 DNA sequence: TGTGCCAGCAGCATCACTGGCGGGAGGGGAGAGACCCAGTACTTC. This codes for CASSITGGRGETQYF.

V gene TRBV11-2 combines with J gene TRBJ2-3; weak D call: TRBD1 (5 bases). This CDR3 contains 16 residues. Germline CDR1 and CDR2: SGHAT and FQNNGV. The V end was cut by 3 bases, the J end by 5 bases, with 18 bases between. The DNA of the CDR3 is TGTGCCAGCAGCTTCAAGGGTGTTTTCAGGGAAGATACGCAGTATTTT. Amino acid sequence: CASSFKGVFREDTQYF.

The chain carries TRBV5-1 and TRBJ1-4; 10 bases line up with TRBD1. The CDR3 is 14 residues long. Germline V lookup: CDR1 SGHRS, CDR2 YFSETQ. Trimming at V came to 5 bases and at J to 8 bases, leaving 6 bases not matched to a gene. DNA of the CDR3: TGCGCCAGCAGTTTCGGGACAGGGGTGGAAAAACTGTTTTTT. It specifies CASSFGTGVEKLFF.

CDR3 amino acids: CSVEPGRQGSYGYTF. The CDR3 DNA follows: TGCAGCGTTGAACCCGGACGGCAGGGCAGCTATGGCTACACCTTC. The rearrangement joins TRBV29-1 to TRBJ1-2, with D possibly matching TRBD1 (5 bases). V was shortened by 2 bases and J by 4 bases, with 17 bases between the two germline ends. Per germline, CDR1 SQVTM and CDR2 ANQGSEA. The CDR3 covers 15 residues.

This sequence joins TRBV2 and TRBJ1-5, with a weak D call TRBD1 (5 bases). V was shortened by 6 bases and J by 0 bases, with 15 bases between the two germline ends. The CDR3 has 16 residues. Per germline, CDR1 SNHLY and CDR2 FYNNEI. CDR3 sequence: CASRGGASNSNQPQHF. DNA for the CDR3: TGTGCCAGCAGGGGAGGGGCTTCTAATAGCAATCAGCCCCAGCATTTT.

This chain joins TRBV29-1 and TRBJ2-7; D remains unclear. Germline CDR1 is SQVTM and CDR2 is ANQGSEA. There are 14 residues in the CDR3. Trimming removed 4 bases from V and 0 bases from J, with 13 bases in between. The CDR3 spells CSVVGRSPSYEQYF. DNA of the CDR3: TGCAGCGTTGTAGGGCGGAGTCCCTCCTACGAGCAGTACTTC.

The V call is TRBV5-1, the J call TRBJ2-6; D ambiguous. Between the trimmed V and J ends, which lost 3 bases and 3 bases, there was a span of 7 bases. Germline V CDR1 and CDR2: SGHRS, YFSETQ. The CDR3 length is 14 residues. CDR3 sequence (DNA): TGCGCCAGCAGCTGGACGGTTGGGGCCAACGTCCTGACTTTC. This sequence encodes CASSWTVGANVLTF.

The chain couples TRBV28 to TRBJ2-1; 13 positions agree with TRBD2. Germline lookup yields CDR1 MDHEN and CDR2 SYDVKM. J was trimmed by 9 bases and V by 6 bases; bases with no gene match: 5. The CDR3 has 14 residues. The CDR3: CASRPGLAGAEQFF. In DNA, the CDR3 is TGTGCCAGCAGGCCTGGACTAGCGGGAGCTGAGCAGTTCTTC.

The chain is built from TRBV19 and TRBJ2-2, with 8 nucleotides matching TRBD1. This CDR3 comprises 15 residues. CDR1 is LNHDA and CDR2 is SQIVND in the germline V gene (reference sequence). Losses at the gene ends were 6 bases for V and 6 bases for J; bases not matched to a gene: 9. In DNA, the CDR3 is TGTGCCAGTAGACTAACAGGGGGTTCTTCCGGGGAGCTGTTTTTT. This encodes CASRLTGGSSGELFF.

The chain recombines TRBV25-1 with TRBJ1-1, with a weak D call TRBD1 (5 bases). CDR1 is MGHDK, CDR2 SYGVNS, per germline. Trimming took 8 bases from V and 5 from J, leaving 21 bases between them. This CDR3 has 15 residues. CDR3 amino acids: CASSGTVGQGTEAFF. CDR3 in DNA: TGTGCCAGCTCGGGGACGGTGGGGCAGGGAACTGAAGCTTTCTTT.

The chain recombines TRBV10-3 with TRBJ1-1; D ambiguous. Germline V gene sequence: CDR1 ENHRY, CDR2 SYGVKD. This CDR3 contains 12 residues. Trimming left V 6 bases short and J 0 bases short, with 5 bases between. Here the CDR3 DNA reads TGTGCCATCAGGGATATGAACACTGAAGCTTTCTTT. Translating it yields CAIRDMNTEAFF.

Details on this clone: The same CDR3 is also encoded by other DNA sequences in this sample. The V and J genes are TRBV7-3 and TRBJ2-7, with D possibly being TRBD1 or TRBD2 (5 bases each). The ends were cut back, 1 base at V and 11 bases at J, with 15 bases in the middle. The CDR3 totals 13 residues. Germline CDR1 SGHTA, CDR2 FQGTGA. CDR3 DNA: TGTGCCAGCAGCTTAAGGGTAGGGACGGGGAAGTACTTC. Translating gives CASSLRVGTGKYF. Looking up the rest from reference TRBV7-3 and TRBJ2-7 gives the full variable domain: GAGVSQTPSNKVTEKGKYVELRCDPISGHTALYWYRQSLGQGPEFLIYFQGTGAADDSGLPNDRFFAVRPEGSVSTLKIQRTERGDSAVYLCASSLRVGTGKYFGPGTRLTVT.

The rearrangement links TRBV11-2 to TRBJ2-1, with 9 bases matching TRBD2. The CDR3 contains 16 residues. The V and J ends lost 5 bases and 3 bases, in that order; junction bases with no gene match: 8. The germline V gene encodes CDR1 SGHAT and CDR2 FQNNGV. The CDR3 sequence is CASSPRLAVFYNEQFF. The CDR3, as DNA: TGTGCCAGCAGCCCCCGACTAGCGGTGTTCTACAATGAGCAGTTCTTC.